Below are 17 T cell receptor beta chains sequenced from a single sample in a study of neoadjuvant anti-PD-1 for oral cavity cancer. Time point described: after neoadjuvant nivolumab, at surgical resection. The table came from immunoSEQ multiplex PCR; TCRdb's copy has only in-frame clones and leaves some out. The sample gives tens of thousands of clones, approximately 81% of which show up once; approximately 3.6% is in the top ten. The sample here was PBMCs, taken after nivolumab (anti-PD-1) treatment. The receptors here all came from a person aged 40 to 85 with oral cavity squamous cell carcinoma.

The J gene is TRBJ2-4, the V gene TRBV11-3, with a weak D call TRBD2 (5 bases). Germline V gene sequence: CDR1 SGHNT, CDR2 YENEEA. The CDR3 length is 14 residues. The ends were cut back, 3 bases at V and 6 bases at J, with 12 bases in the middle. The CDR3 sequence is CASSFARGINIQYF. The CDR3 DNA follows: TGTGCCAGCAGCTTCGCCCGGGGTATAAACATTCAGTACTTC.

The chain carries TRBV19 and TRBJ2-2; D is uncertain. The CDR3 totals 14 residues. The germline V gene has CDR1 LNHDA and CDR2 SQIVND (reference sequence). The ends were cut back, 3 bases at V and 6 bases at J, with 11 bases in the middle. In DNA form, the CDR3 reads TGTGCCAGTAGTATGAACCGGGCTTCCGGGGAGCTGTTTTTT. Translated: CASSMNRASGELFF.

V is TRBV19 and J is TRBJ2-7; 14 nucleotides line up with TRBD2. The CDR3 is made up of 17 amino acids. Germline trimming cut 3 bases from V and 4 bases from J; bases unmatched to any gene: 8. Per the germline V gene, CDR1 is LNHDA and CDR2 is SQIVND (reference sequence). The CDR3 spells CASSINGLAGGIYEQYF. CDR3 nucleotide sequence: TGTGCCAGTAGTATCAACGGACTAGCGGGAGGAATTTACGAGCAGTACTTC.

The chain joins TRBV5-1 to TRBJ1-1; the D gene is possibly TRBD1 (6 bases). V lost 5 bases to trimming and J lost 1 base, with 15 bases between them. The CDR3 totals 15 residues. Germline CDR1 is SGHRS and CDR2 is YFSETQ. The chain's CDR3 is CASRRGGSENTEAFF. Written as DNA, the CDR3 is TGCGCCAGCAGACGAGGGGGGAGCGAGAACACTGAAGCTTTCTTT.

This clone counts as medium-sized. This chain links TRBV7-2 with TRBJ1-2; TRBD1 agrees at 10 bases. This CDR3 has 16 residues. The V segment lost 4 bases and the J segment 4 bases; nucleotides outside the gene matches: 9. Germline assignment: CDR1 SGHTA and CDR2 FQGNSA. CDR3: CASSWDRGIVAYGYTF. In nucleotides, the CDR3 is TGTGCCAGCAGCTGGGACAGGGGAATTGTGGCCTATGGCTACACCTTC.

This chain uses TRBV29-1 with TRBJ2-1; D is uncertain. Germline CDR1 reads SQVTM; CDR2 reads ANQGSEA. V was shortened by 7 bases and J by 8 bases, with 15 bases between the two germline ends. The CDR3 consists of 12 residues. CDR3 in amino acids: CSACRSGYEQFF. The CDR3 region has the DNA TGCAGCGCCTGCAGGTCGGGCTATGAGCAGTTCTTC.

The V gene is TRBV7-2, the J gene TRBJ1-1, with D hard to call. Germline assignment: CDR1 SGHTA and CDR2 FQGNSA. Trimming removed 5 bases at V and 0 bases at J, with 10 bases between. The CDR3 totals 14 residues. CDR3 sequence: CASSLGGVNTEAFF. CDR3 coding DNA: TGTGCCAGCAGCCTGGGCGGGGTGAACACTGAAGCTTTCTTT. The full variable domain, in which reference TRBV7-2 and TRBJ1-1 provide the parts outside the CDR3, is GAGVSQSPSNKVTEKGKDVELRCDPISGHTALYWYRQSLGQGLEFLIYFQGNSAPDKSGLPSDRFSAERTGGSVSTLTIQRTQQEDSAVYLCASSLGGVNTEAFFGQGTRLTVV.

V usage is TRBV6-1 and J usage is TRBJ1-3, with D perhaps TRBD1 (6 bases). The CDR3 runs to 13 residues. Per germline, CDR1 MNHNS and CDR2 SASEGT. Trimming removed 7 bases at V and 3 bases at J, with 10 bases between. The chain's CDR3 is CASITGNGNTIYF. CDR3 coding DNA: TGTGCCAGCATTACAGGGAATGGAAACACCATATATTTT.

V gene TRBV6-5 combines with J gene TRBJ2-7, with 7 bases fitting TRBD2. V dropped 0 bases and J dropped 4; count of bases not matched to a gene: 6. There are 15 residues in the CDR3. Per germline, CDR1 MNHEY and CDR2 SVGAGI. The CDR3 loop reads CASSYSEGRGYEQYF. The DNA of the CDR3 is TGTGCCAGCAGTTACTCCGAGGGGAGGGGATACGAGCAGTACTTC.

This clone was seen a handful of times. This chain links TRBV11-2 with TRBJ2-5, with D perhaps matching TRBD1 (5 bases). CDR3 size: 13 residues. Germline lookup yields CDR1 SGHAT and CDR2 FQNNGV. The germline V and J ends were trimmed by 3 bases and 4 bases, with 9 bases remaining between them. The CDR3 sequence is CASSLGRAETQYF. CDR3 bases: TGTGCCAGCAGCTTGGGCAGGGCAGAGACCCAGTACTTC.

The chain is built from TRBV5-6 and TRBJ2-1; 7 bases are a match to TRBD2. The V segment lost 7 bases and the J segment 0 bases; nucleotides outside the gene matches: 4. The CDR3 loop spans 14 amino acids. The V gene's germline CDR1 is SGHDT and CDR2 YYEEEE. CDR3: CASGPGGSYNEQFF. CDR3 sequence (DNA): TGTGCCAGCGGCCCGGGGGGCTCCTACAATGAGCAGTTCTTC.

The genes are TRBV11-1 and TRBJ2-7; possibly TRBD2 for D (6 bases). The CDR3 covers 15 residues. Germline values: CDR1 SGHAT, CDR2 FQDESV (reference sequence). The V and J ends lost 0 bases and 2 bases respectively, with 11 bases between them. CDR3 amino acids: CASSLAGGEAYEQYF. The CDR3 DNA sequence: TGTGCCAGCAGCTTAGCGGGCGGGGAGGCCTACGAGCAGTACTTC.

V and J are TRBV10-2 and TRBJ2-1; tentative D call: TRBD2 (6 bases). This CDR3 is built from 15 residues. Germline V lookup: CDR1 WSHSY, CDR2 SAAADI. Trimming cost V 8 bases and J 7 bases, with 21 bases left between them. DNA of the CDR3: TGCGCCAGCCGCCCAACGGAGGGTGGTAGAAATGAGCAGTTCTTC. Protein product: CASRPTEGGRNEQFF.

The chain combines TRBV30 with TRBJ1-2, with 8 nucleotides matching TRBD1. After removal of 2 bases from V and 5 bases from J, the junction contained 4 bases not matched to a gene. This CDR3 comprises 13 residues. Germline V CDR1 and CDR2: GTSNPN, SVGIG (reference sequence). The CDR3 is CAWSLRQGYGYTF. The DNA for the CDR3 is TGTGCCTGGAGTTTACGACAGGGGTATGGCTACACCTTC.

This clone was detected only once. V usage is TRBV29-1 and J usage is TRBJ2-2; 7 positions agree with TRBD1. The CDR3 sequence is 13 residues long. Germline V gives CDR1 SQVTM, CDR2 ANQGSEA. With V trimmed by 2 bases and J by 6 bases, 3 bases remained unmatched. The CDR3 sequence: CSVENRGAGELFF. DNA for the CDR3: TGCAGCGTTGAAAACAGGGGTGCCGGGGAGCTGTTTTTT.

The chain combines TRBV30 with TRBJ1-3, with D tentatively TRBD1 (5 bases). This CDR3 is 15 amino acids long. Germline CDR1 GTSNPN, CDR2 SVGIG (reference sequence). Trimming removed 0 bases from V and 0 bases from J, with 9 bases in between. CDR3 DNA sequence: TGTGCCTGGAGTGTCACAGGCTCCTCTGGAAACACCATATATTTT. Translating it yields CAWSVTGSSGNTIYF.

CDR3 sequence reads: CASSTTGGGGWNEQFF. CDR3 sequence (DNA): TGTGCCAGCAGTACTACGGGAGGGGGCGGATGGAATGAGCAGTTCTTC. This chain links TRBV25-1 with TRBJ2-1; D might be TRBD2 (8 bases). The CDR3 is 16 residues long. The V end was cut by 5 bases, the J end by 7 bases, with 21 bases between. From germline, CDR1 is MGHDK and CDR2 SYGVNS.